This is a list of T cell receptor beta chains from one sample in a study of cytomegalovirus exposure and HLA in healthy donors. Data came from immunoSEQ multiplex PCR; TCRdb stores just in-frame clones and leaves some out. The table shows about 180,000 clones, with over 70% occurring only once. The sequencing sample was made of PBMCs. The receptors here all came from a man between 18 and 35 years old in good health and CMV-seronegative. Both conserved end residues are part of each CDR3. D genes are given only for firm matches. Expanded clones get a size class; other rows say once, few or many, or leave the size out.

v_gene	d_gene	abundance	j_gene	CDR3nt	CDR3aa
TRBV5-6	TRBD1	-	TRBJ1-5	TGTGCCAGCAGCTTGTTGAGGGGGCTTAAGGGCAATCAGCCCCAGCATTTT	CASSLLRGLKGNQPQHF
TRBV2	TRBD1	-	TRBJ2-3	TGTGCCAGCAGGTCAAGGGGGCGTGTGGCAGATACGCAGTATTTT	CASRSRGRVADTQYF
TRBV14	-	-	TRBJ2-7	TGTGCCAGCAGCCAAGATGGGGCCACCTACGAGCAGTACTTC	CASSQDGATYEQYF
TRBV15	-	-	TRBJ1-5	TGTGCCACCAGCAGAGATACAGTGGTCGGGAAGCCCCAGCATTTT	CATSRDTVVGKPQHF
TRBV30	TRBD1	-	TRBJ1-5	TGTGCCTGGAGTCTCCGAGACAGGGTTCAGCCCCAGCATTTT	CAWSLRDRVQPQHF
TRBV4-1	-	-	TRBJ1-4	TGCGCCAGCAGCCAATTACTGACTGGGGAAAAACTGTTTTTT	CASSQLLTGEKLFF
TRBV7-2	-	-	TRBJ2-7	TGTGCCAGCAGCTTAGGCGGGTACTGGTCCTACGAGCAGTACTTC	CASSLGGYWSYEQYF
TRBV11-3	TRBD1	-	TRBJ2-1	TGTGCCAGCAGCTTAGATGGGACAGAATACAATGAGCAGTTCTTC	CASSLDGTEYNEQFF
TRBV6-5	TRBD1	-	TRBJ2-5	TGTGCCAGCAGACCGGCAGGGGGCATGGAGACCCAGTACTTC	CASRPAGGMETQYF
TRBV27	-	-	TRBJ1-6	TGTGCCAGCAGTTTCATCGGGTATAATTCACCCCTCCACTTT	CASSFIGYNSPLHF
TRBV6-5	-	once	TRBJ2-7	TGTGCCAGCAGTTACTTTCCAGGCGCCTACGAGCAGTACTTC	CASSYFPGAYEQYF
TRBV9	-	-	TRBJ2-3	TGTGCCAGCAGCGTAGCGGCCACCCCCGGGGATACGCAGTATTTT	CASSVAATPGDTQYF
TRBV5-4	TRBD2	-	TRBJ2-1	TGTGCCAGCAGCTGGGGACTAGCGGGCAATGAGCAGTTCTTC	CASSWGLAGNEQFF
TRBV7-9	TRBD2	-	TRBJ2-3	TGTGCCAGCAGCTTAGACGGGGGGAGCACAGATACGCAGTATTTT	CASSLDGGSTDTQYF
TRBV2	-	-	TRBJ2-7	TGTGCCAGCAGGGGCCCCTTTCGGTCCTACGAGCAGTACTTC	CASRGPFRSYEQYF
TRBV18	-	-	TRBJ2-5	TGTGCCAGCTCACCACCGGGACAGCGGGAAGAGACCCAGTACTTC	CASSPPGQREETQYF